This is a list of T cell receptor beta chains from one sample in a study of cytomegalovirus exposure and HLA in healthy donors. Clones were sequenced by immunoSEQ multiplex PCR, and TCRdb holds only the in-frame ones, with some missing. The repertoire includes under 200,000 clones, 65% to 80% of them detected once, and roughly 4.2% sits in the top ten. Sequenced sample: PBMCs. These receptors all stem from a man in his forties in good health and CMV-seronegative. Each CDR3 is given with its conserved first and last residue. Each record gives: V gene, D gene, clone size, J gene, CDR3 DNA, CDR3 protein. A D gene is named only where the DNA matches it firmly. Size is omitted from some rows. Given values are once, few, many or a class for expanded clones.

V gene: TRBV7-3
D gene: TRBD2
clone size: .
J gene: TRBJ2-5
CDR3 DNA: TGTGCCAGCAGCTTAAACGGGGGGGCCTTCGAGACCCAGTACTTC
CDR3 protein: CASSLNGGAFETQYF

V gene: TRBV7-3
D gene: TRBD2
clone size: .
J gene: TRBJ2-2
CDR3 DNA: TGTGCCAGCACCCTTGGGACTAGCGGGGGGACGAACACCGGGGAGCTGTTTTTT
CDR3 protein: CASTLGTSGGTNTGELFF

V gene: TRBV27
D gene: TRBD1
clone size: .
J gene: TRBJ1-5
CDR3 DNA: TGTGCCAGCAGTTTATCGACAGGGGGCAATCAGCCCCAGCATTTT
CDR3 protein: CASSLSTGGNQPQHF

V gene: TRBV5-1
D gene: TRBD2
clone size: .
J gene: TRBJ2-7
CDR3 DNA: TGCGCCAGCAGCGCCCGGGGGGGGGACGAGCAGTACTTC
CDR3 protein: CASSARGGDEQYF

V gene: TRBV5-1
D gene: TRBD1
clone size: .
J gene: TRBJ1-1
CDR3 DNA: TGCGCCAGCAGCCGGGACAGGGGACCCCTGAACACTGAAGCTTTCTTT
CDR3 protein: CASSRDRGPLNTEAFF

V gene: TRBV7-9
D gene: TRBD1
clone size: .
J gene: TRBJ2-2
CDR3 DNA: TGTGCCAGCAGTCGACAGGGGGAGAACACCGGGGAGCTGTTTTTT
CDR3 protein: CASSRQGENTGELFF

V gene: TRBV7-9
D gene: .
clone size: .
J gene: TRBJ1-4
CDR3 DNA: TGTGCCAGCAGCCGGACTCACCCCGGGGGTAATGAAAAACTGTTTTTT
CDR3 protein: CASSRTHPGGNEKLFF

V gene: TRBV5-5
D gene: TRBD2
clone size: .
J gene: TRBJ2-3
CDR3 DNA: TGTGCCAGCAGCCCCCCCCCAGCGGGGAACACAGATACGCAGTATTTT
CDR3 protein: CASSPPPAGNTDTQYF

V gene: TRBV5-1
D gene: .
clone size: .
J gene: TRBJ2-7
CDR3 DNA: TGCGCCAGCAGCTTTGAAGGGGCACCCGCCGAGCAGTACTTC
CDR3 protein: CASSFEGAPAEQYF

V gene: TRBV9
D gene: TRBD1
clone size: .
J gene: TRBJ2-1
CDR3 DNA: TGTGCCAGCAGCGTTATGACAGGGCTGGACAATGAGCAGTTCTTC
CDR3 protein: CASSVMTGLDNEQFF

V gene: TRBV6-5
D gene: TRBD2
clone size: .
J gene: TRBJ2-7
CDR3 DNA: TGTGCCAGCAGTTACGGGGGGGTGGGGGTTCTGAGGGAGCAGTACTTC
CDR3 protein: CASSYGGVGVLREQYF

V gene: TRBV11-2
D gene: .
clone size: .
J gene: TRBJ1-2
CDR3 DNA: TGTGCCAGCAGCCTCGGGAGGGGGGCCTATGGCTACACCTTC
CDR3 protein: CASSLGRGAYGYTF

V gene: TRBV18
D gene: TRBD2
clone size: .
J gene: TRBJ2-3
CDR3 DNA: TGTGCCAGCTCACCCCTAGCGGCGGGGAGCACAGATACGCAGTATTTT
CDR3 protein: CASSPLAAGSTDTQYF

V gene: TRBV27
D gene: .
clone size: once
J gene: TRBJ2-7
CDR3 DNA: TGTGCCAGCAGCAGGGGCTACGAGCAGTACTTC
CDR3 protein: CASSRGYEQYF

V gene: TRBV9
D gene: .
clone size: .
J gene: TRBJ1-2
CDR3 DNA: TGTGCCAGCAGCGTAGTCCCAGGGGCCTCTAACTATGGCTACACCTTC
CDR3 protein: CASSVVPGASNYGYTF

V gene: TRBV29-1
D gene: .
clone size: .
J gene: TRBJ2-3
CDR3 DNA: TGCAGCGCCAGGGAAGATACGCAGTATTTT
CDR3 protein: CSAREDTQYF

V gene: TRBV5-6
D gene: TRBD1
clone size: .
J gene: TRBJ1-2
CDR3 DNA: TGTGCCAGCAGCTTTTTGCAAACAGGGGGACGTGAATATGGCTACACCTTC
CDR3 protein: CASSFLQTGGREYGYTF

V gene: TRBV5-6
D gene: .
clone size: .
J gene: TRBJ2-7
CDR3 DNA: TGTGCCAGCAGCTCAGGGTGGAGCTACGAGCAGTACTTC
CDR3 protein: CASSSGWSYEQYF

V gene: TRBV30
D gene: .
clone size: .
J gene: TRBJ1-1
CDR3 DNA: TGTGCCTGGAGTATACCTCTGGCGGCACTCGCTTTCTTT
CDR3 protein: CAWSIPLAALAFF

V gene: TRBV6-1
D gene: .
clone size: .
J gene: TRBJ1-6
CDR3 DNA: TGTGCCAGCCTTGCCACGGTTGAGGCTTCACCCCTCCACTTT
CDR3 protein: CASLATVEASPLHF

V gene: TRBV7-7
D gene: TRBD1
clone size: .
J gene: TRBJ2-5
CDR3 DNA: TGTGCTAGCAGCTTAGTTACAGGGGCCTACCAAGAGACCCAGTACTTC
CDR3 protein: CASSLVTGAYQETQYF

V gene: TRBV14
D gene: .
clone size: .
J gene: TRBJ2-7
CDR3 DNA: TGTGCCAGCAGCCTACAGTTTCTCTACGAGCAGTACTTC
CDR3 protein: CASSLQFLYEQYF

V gene: TRBV28
D gene: TRBD1
clone size: .
J gene: TRBJ1-6
CDR3 DNA: TGTGCCAGCAGTCCCGATAAGGCAGGGGGCACACCCCTCCACTTT
CDR3 protein: CASSPDKAGGTPLHF

V gene: TRBV27
D gene: TRBD1
clone size: .
J gene: TRBJ2-7
CDR3 DNA: TGTGCCAGCAGTACAGGGGGCCTTTACGAGCAGTACTTC
CDR3 protein: CASSTGGLYEQYF

V gene: TRBV7-6
D gene: TRBD1
clone size: .
J gene: TRBJ1-1
CDR3 DNA: TGTGCCAGCAGCTTGGAGGGCACAGGGGGGAGCACTGAAGCTTTCTTT
CDR3 protein: CASSLEGTGGSTEAFF

V gene: TRBV11-2
D gene: TRBD1
clone size: .
J gene: TRBJ2-5
CDR3 DNA: TGTGCCAGCAGCCTGGGACAGCCCCAAGAGACCCAGTACTTC
CDR3 protein: CASSLGQPQETQYF

V gene: TRBV30
D gene: .
clone size: .
J gene: TRBJ1-5
CDR3 DNA: TGTGCCTGGAGTGTATCCAGGTGGGGCAATCAGCCCCAGCATTTT
CDR3 protein: CAWSVSRWGNQPQHF

V gene: TRBV19
D gene: .
clone size: .
J gene: TRBJ1-3
CDR3 DNA: TGTGCCAGTAGTCTGGGGGGATACACCATATATTTT
CDR3 protein: CASSLGGYTIYF

V gene: TRBV4-3
D gene: .
clone size: .
J gene: TRBJ1-4
CDR3 DNA: TGCGCCAGCAGCCAAGACGGGACTCCTAATGAAAAACTGTTTTTT
CDR3 protein: CASSQDGTPNEKLFF

V gene: TRBV2
D gene: .
clone size: .
J gene: TRBJ1-3
CDR3 DNA: TGTGCCAGCAGATCACGGGAGACTGGAAACACCATATATTTT
CDR3 protein: CASRSRETGNTIYF

V gene: TRBV6-5
D gene: .
clone size: .
J gene: TRBJ1-6
CDR3 DNA: TGTGCCAGCAGTGTGGCCCTGGAGAATTCACCCCTCCACTTT
CDR3 protein: CASSVALENSPLHF

V gene: TRBV7-2
D gene: TRBD1
clone size: .
J gene: TRBJ1-2
CDR3 DNA: TGTGCCAGCAGCTTAGGTGACAGGGGGTTCTATGGCTACACCTTC
CDR3 protein: CASSLGDRGFYGYTF

V gene: TRBV27
D gene: .
clone size: .
J gene: TRBJ1-2
CDR3 DNA: TGTGCCAGCAGTTTAGAGGCTAACTATGGCTACACCTTC
CDR3 protein: CASSLEANYGYTF

V gene: TRBV30
D gene: .
clone size: .
J gene: TRBJ1-1
CDR3 DNA: TGTGCCTGGATCCCCACCCGAAGCGGAGATACTGAAGCTTTCTTT
CDR3 protein: CAWIPTRSGDTEAFF

V gene: TRBV30
D gene: TRBD2
clone size: .
J gene: TRBJ2-1
CDR3 DNA: TGTGCCTGGAGGAAGCGGGGCTCCTACAATGAGCAGTTCTTC
CDR3 protein: CAWRKRGSYNEQFF

V gene: TRBV4-3
D gene: TRBD1
clone size: .
J gene: TRBJ1-6
CDR3 DNA: TGCGCCAGCAGCCACCTGACAGGGATGGTCCTCCACTTT
CDR3 protein: CASSHLTGMVLHF

V gene: TRBV5-1
D gene: TRBD1
clone size: .
J gene: TRBJ1-6
CDR3 DNA: TGCGCCAGCAGGGGTCAGGGTAAAACAGGGGCTTCCCCTAATTCACCCCTCCACTTT
CDR3 protein: CASRGQGKTGASPNSPLHF

V gene: TRBV5-1
D gene: TRBD1
clone size: .
J gene: TRBJ2-2
CDR3 DNA: TGCGCCAGCAGCGACAGGGGGCGCGGAACCGGGGAGCTGTTTTTT
CDR3 protein: CASSDRGRGTGELFF

V gene: TRBV6-6
D gene: .
clone size: few
J gene: TRBJ2-2
CDR3 DNA: TGTGCCAGCAGCCAGGGGACCGGGGAGCTGTTTTTT
CDR3 protein: CASSQGTGELFF